The 4 T cell receptor beta chains presented below share a single source sample, sequenced in a study of graft-versus-host responses after intestinal transplantation. Libraries were prepared by immunoSEQ multiplex PCR; TCRdb keeps only in-frame clonotypes and omits some of them. In the table there are under 150,000 clones, more than 80% of which are singletons. The antigens of these receptors remain unknown. The sample was unstimulated CD4+ T cells sorted from spleen or lymph node cells, taken before intestinal transplant. The receptors originated from a human donor who received an intestinal transplant.

The rearrangement joins TRBV6-1 to TRBJ1-2; D perhaps matches TRBD1 (5 bases). The V end was cut by 7 bases, the J end by 6 bases, with 18 bases between. The CDR3 extends over 14 amino acids. Looked up from germline, CDR1 is MNHNS and CDR2 is SASEGT. The CDR3 DNA reads TGTGCCAGCATGACCGTGTGGGGCAGGAATGGCTACACCTTC. This gives the protein CASMTVWGRNGYTF.

The chain links TRBV27 to TRBJ2-3, with no clear D. The germline V and J ends were trimmed by 10 bases and 0 bases, with 17 bases remaining between them. The CDR3 consists of 15 residues. Germline V gene data show CDR1 as MNHEY and CDR2 as SMNVEV (reference sequence). The DNA for the CDR3 is TGTGCCACCTCTCCCAGGTCAGCTAGCACAGATACGCAGTATTTT. It yields the protein CATSPRSASTDTQYF.

The J gene is TRBJ2-1, the V gene TRBV29-1; a weak D match, TRBD2 (5 bases). CDR1 is SQVTM and CDR2 is ANQGSEA in the germline V gene. The CDR3 consists of 14 residues. Trimming removed 4 bases at V and 3 bases at J, with 13 bases between. CDR3 sequence: CSVVQRLLYNEQFF. DNA of the CDR3: TGCAGCGTTGTACAGCGGTTACTCTACAATGAGCAGTTCTTC.

The CDR3 here is CASSLRGEGSYEQYF. The CDR3 nucleotides are TGTGCCAGCTCACTTCGGGGGGAAGGCTCCTACGAGCAGTACTTC. J is TRBJ2-7 and V is TRBV18, with 7 bases matching TRBD2. V lost 4 bases and J lost 0; bases outside the gene matches: 6. The CDR3 totals 15 residues. In germline, CDR1 is KGHSH, CDR2 LQKENI.